Shown below are 26 T cell receptor beta chains from a single sample sequenced in a study of cytomegalovirus exposure and HLA in healthy donors. With 60 Vbeta and 13 Jbeta primers, the PCR was carried out. Libraries were prepared by immunoSEQ multiplex PCR; TCRdb keeps only in-frame clonotypes and omits some of them. Of roughly 130,000 clones detected, about 83% appear once; the ten largest clones hold around 1.2%. Sequenced input: PBMCs. These receptor sequences come from a girl aged 2-10 years in good health and CMV-seronegative.

The chain has TRBV15 and TRBJ1-2; the D gene is possibly TRBD1 (5 bases). This CDR3 is built from 13 residues. Germline CDR1 reads LNHNV; CDR2 reads YYDKDF (reference sequence). With 0 bases removed from V and 7 bases from J, the gap between germline ends came to 9 bases. CDR3 region: CATSRDMGGGYTF. The CDR3 DNA is TGTGCCACCAGCAGAGATATGGGGGGTGGCTACACCTTC.

The chain employs TRBV9 and TRBJ2-5; 7 bases fit TRBD1. Trimming took 3 bases from V and 2 from J; bases not matched to a gene: 4. Per the germline V gene, CDR1 is SGDLS and CDR2 is YYNGEE. The CDR3 is made up of 14 amino acids. The CDR3 loop is CASSGEQGQETQYF. Here the CDR3 DNA reads TGTGCCAGCAGCGGAGAACAGGGGCAAGAGACCCAGTACTTC.

The rearrangement uses TRBV28 and TRBJ2-7; 11 nucleotides agree with TRBD1. The CDR3 runs to 15 residues. J was trimmed by 0 bases and V by 5 bases; bases with no gene match: 3. Germline V CDR1 and CDR2: MDHEN, SYDVKM. The CDR3 coding sequence is TGTGCCAGCAGTCCCGGGACAGGGGGCTCCTACGAGCAGTACTTC. Its protein product is CASSPGTGGSYEQYF.

The chain links TRBV7-9 to TRBJ1-1, with 7 nucleotides matching TRBD1. The CDR3 extends over 15 amino acids. J was trimmed by 3 bases and V by 3 bases; bases with no gene match: 7. Germline CDR1 reads SEHNR; CDR2 reads FQNEAQ (reference sequence). The CDR3 DNA is TGTGCCAGCAGCTTGCTTAGGACAGGCGACACTGAAGCTTTCTTT. Its translation is CASSLLRTGDTEAFF.

This clone has a single count. J is TRBJ1-4 and V is TRBV27; a possible D gene is TRBD1 (5 bases). The CDR3 has 17 residues. Germline lookup yields CDR1 MNHEY and CDR2 SMNVEV (reference sequence). Trimming stripped 5 bases from V and 8 bases from J, with 24 bases between. Here the CDR3 reads CASSQELPASGLEKLFF. For the CDR3, the DNA is TGTGCCAGCAGTCAAGAACTACCAGCATCAGGGCTGGAAAAACTGTTTTTT.

The table lists this clone with a few counts. V and J are TRBV27 and TRBJ1-1, with a weak D call TRBD1 (5 bases). The CDR3 has 13 residues. V was pared by 0 bases and J by 5 bases, with 7 bases between. Germline values: CDR1 MNHEY, CDR2 SMNVEV (reference sequence). Here the CDR3 DNA reads TGTGCCAGCAGTTTATCGGGGGGTACTGAAGCTTTCTTT. Translation gives CASSLSGGTEAFF.

This chain joins TRBV4-2 and TRBJ1-2, with TRBD1 identical over 12 bases. The CDR3 sequence is 18 residues long. The J segment lost 2 bases and the V segment lost 0 bases, leaving 7 bases of the junction unmatched. CDR1 is LGHNA and CDR2 is YNFKEQ in the germline V gene. The CDR3 loop reads CASSQDQAGTGGNYGYTF. The CDR3 region has the DNA TGTGCCAGCAGCCAAGATCAGGCCGGGACAGGGGGCAACTATGGCTACACCTTC.

The genes are TRBV9 and TRBJ2-3, with D hard to call. V lost 4 bases to trimming and J lost 3 bases, with 9 bases between them. The CDR3 spans 13 residues. The germline CDR1 and CDR2 sequences are SGDLS and YYNGEE. The CDR3 protein is CASSPHLTDTQYF. The CDR3 DNA reads TGTGCCAGCAGCCCCCACTTGACAGATACGCAGTATTTT.

The chain has TRBV2 and TRBJ1-1; 7 bases align to TRBD1. J was trimmed by 2 bases and V by 5 bases; bases with no gene match: 8. The length of the CDR3 is 15 residues. Per the germline V gene, CDR1 is SNHLY and CDR2 is FYNNEI. CDR3 in DNA: TGTGCCAGCAGTAGAGAGGGACAGCCCAACACTGAAGCTTTCTTT. Amino acids: CASSREGQPNTEAFF.

V is TRBV27 and J is TRBJ2-7, with D possibly being TRBD1 (6 bases). This CDR3 contains 14 residues. V was shortened by 3 bases and J by 3 bases, with 12 bases between the two germline ends. Germline CDR1 and CDR2: MNHEY and SMNVEV (reference sequence). The CDR3 DNA is TGTGCCAGCAGTTTCCGGGACACGGACTACGAGCAGTACTTC. It encodes CASSFRDTDYEQYF.

The chain joins TRBV7-2 to TRBJ2-6; D not resolved. The germline V gene has CDR1 SGHTA and CDR2 FQGNSA. CDR3 size: 14 residues. V was trimmed by 5 bases and J by 0 bases, leaving 5 bases between them. CDR3 region: CASSTYSGANVLTF. In DNA form, the CDR3 reads TGTGCCAGCAGCACATACTCTGGGGCCAACGTCCTGACTTTC.

V and J are TRBV19 and TRBJ2-7, with a weak D call TRBD2 (6 bases). The CDR3 is 14 amino acids. Trimming removed 6 bases from V and 1 base from J, with 13 bases in between. Germline CDR1 reads LNHDA; CDR2 reads SQIVND (reference sequence). The CDR3 region is CASSDAGGSYEQYF. The CDR3 DNA sequence: TGTGCCAGTAGCGACGCCGGAGGGTCCTACGAGCAGTACTTC.

CDR3 region: CASSLSGSSVEQFF. The CDR3 nucleotides are TGTGCCAGCAGCTTGAGCGGGAGTAGCGTTGAGCAGTTCTTC. This rearrangement joins TRBV7-3 to TRBJ2-1; TRBD2 aligns across 8 bases. V was clipped by 3 bases and J by 9 bases; unmatched bases: 7. From germline, CDR1 is SGHTA and CDR2 FQGTGA. The CDR3 has 14 residues. The complete variable domain, with remaining parts taken from reference TRBV7-3 and TRBJ2-1, reads GAGVSQTPSNKVTEKGKYVELRCDPISGHTALYWYRQSLGQGPEFLIYFQGTGAADDSGLPNDRFFAVRPEGSVSTLKIQRTERGDSAVYLCASSLSGSSVEQFFGPGTRLTVL.

This clone was seen only once. The rearrangement links TRBV14 to TRBJ2-7, with TRBD2 matching 11 bases. This CDR3 region has 16 residues. V trimming: 5 bases; J trimming: 6 bases; junction bases outside the gene matches: 12. CDR1 and CDR2 (germline): SGHDN, FVKESK. The CDR3 DNA reads TGTGCCAGCAGCAAGAGGAGACTAGCGGGATGTTGCGAGCAGTACTTC. Protein: CASSKRRLAGCCEQYF.

The J gene is TRBJ2-7, the V gene TRBV2; TRBD1 agrees at 10 bases. The V gene's germline CDR1 is SNHLY and CDR2 FYNNEI. After removal of 5 bases from V and 5 bases from J, the junction contained 9 bases not matched to a gene. This CDR3 is built from 15 residues. The CDR3 region is CASSKTGQGINEQYF. The CDR3 DNA is TGTGCCAGCAGTAAAACGGGACAGGGGATCAACGAGCAGTACTTC. The whole variable domain, filled in from reference TRBV2 and TRBJ2-7, reads EPEVTQTPSHQVTQMGQEVILRCVPISNHLYFYWYRQILGQKVEFLVSFYNNEISEKSEIFDDQFSVERPDGSNFTLKIRSTKLEDSAMYFCASSKTGQGINEQYFGPGTRLTVT.

The chain links TRBV30 to TRBJ1-1; 9 nucleotides agree with TRBD1. The CDR3 length is 15 residues. Losses at the gene ends were 1 base for V and 3 bases for J; bases not matched to a gene: 6. CDR1 and CDR2 from the germline V gene are GTSNPN and SVGIG (reference sequence). The CDR3 DNA is TGTGCCTGGAGTGAAGACAGGGGGGGGGACACTGAAGCTTTCTTT. Translation: CAWSEDRGGDTEAFF.

The chain carries TRBV19 and TRBJ2-1; D remains unclear. Germline V lookup: CDR1 LNHDA, CDR2 SQIVND (reference sequence). This CDR3 is 14 amino acids long. V lost 5 bases, J lost 9 bases, and 17 bases lay in between. The CDR3 spells CASSFDLPPGEQFF. The CDR3 DNA follows: TGTGCCAGTAGTTTTGACCTCCCTCCGGGTGAGCAGTTCTTC.

CDR3 nucleotides: TGTGCCAGCAGATTGGGAAGGGGACTGACTAGCACAGATACGCAGTATTTT. Protein sequence: CASRLGRGLTSTDTQYF. The chain is built from TRBV27 and TRBJ2-3; possibly TRBD2 for D (6 bases). The germline gives CDR1 MNHEY, CDR2 SMNVEV (reference sequence). Trimming pared 6 bases from V and 0 bases from J, leaving 19 bases between. CDR3 length: 17 residues.

V usage is TRBV4-2 and J usage is TRBJ2-3; 11 bases agree with TRBD2. Germline-derived CDR1 and CDR2 are LGHNA and YNFKEQ. The ends lost 1 base at V and 4 bases at J; junction bases unmatched: 10. The CDR3 has 18 residues. The CDR3 here is CASSQGSLAGGPSDTQYF. As DNA, the CDR3 is TGTGCCAGCAGCCAAGGCTCTCTAGCGGGAGGTCCTTCAGATACGCAGTATTTT.

This rearrangement joins TRBV27 to TRBJ1-5; D unclear. With 3 bases removed from V and 0 bases from J, the gap between germline ends came to 9 bases. CDR3 size: 15 residues. The germline CDR1 and CDR2 sequences are MNHEY and SMNVEV (reference sequence). CDR3 loop: CASSFAADSNQPQHF. The DNA of the CDR3 is TGTGCCAGCAGTTTTGCGGCAGATAGCAATCAGCCCCAGCATTTT.

This clone has more than one count but fewer than ten. This sequence joins TRBV27 and TRBJ2-1; D ambiguous. This CDR3 is built from 12 residues. Germline loops: CDR1 MNHEY, CDR2 SMNVEV (reference sequence). With 3 bases removed from V and 10 bases from J, the gap between germline ends came to 10 bases. The CDR3 sequence: CASSFNKREQFF. The CDR3 coding sequence is TGTGCCAGCAGTTTTAATAAGCGAGAGCAGTTCTTC.

The gene calls are TRBV7-9 and TRBJ1-2, with D possibly TRBD1 on 6 matching bases. The V and J ends lost 5 bases and 4 bases respectively, with 17 bases between them. The CDR3 totals 15 residues. Germline CDR1 reads SEHNR; CDR2 reads FQNEAQ (reference sequence). The CDR3 loop reads CASSPSAGAAYGYTF. CDR3 DNA: TGTGCCAGCAGCCCATCCGCAGGGGCAGCCTATGGCTACACCTTC.

This chain uses TRBV6-5 with TRBJ2-5; 7 bases fit TRBD2. Per the germline V gene, CDR1 is MNHEY and CDR2 is SVGAGI. J gave up 5 bases and V 8 bases, and 5 bases lay outside the gene matches. The CDR3 is 12 amino acids. The CDR3 loop is CASGRAEETQYF. The DNA of the CDR3 is TGTGCCAGCGGGAGGGCCGAGGAGACCCAGTACTTC.

This chain links TRBV11-2 with TRBJ2-5; TRBD2 might be the D (5 bases). This CDR3 has 14 residues. V gave up 4 bases and J gave up 5 bases, with 14 bases separating them. Germline CDR1 SGHAT, CDR2 FQNNGV. CDR3 nucleotides: TGTGCCAGCAGCTCCGGACTCCCAACGGAGACCCAGTACTTC. Encoded protein: CASSSGLPTETQYF.

V is TRBV7-9 and J is TRBJ2-5; no firm D call. The CDR3 sequence is 12 residues long. From germline, CDR1 is SEHNR and CDR2 FQNEAQ (reference sequence). Trimming left V 3 bases short and J 5 bases short, with 7 bases between. DNA of the CDR3: TGTGCCAGCAGCTTCTACCGGGAGACCCAGTACTTC. Its protein is CASSFYRETQYF.

This chain connects TRBV4-1 to TRBJ2-7; TRBD2 might be the D (6 bases). Germline V CDR1 and CDR2: MGHRA, YSYEKL. Trimming shortened V by 1 base and J by 0 bases, and 13 bases separated the two germline ends. There are 16 residues in the CDR3. Here the CDR3 DNA reads TGCGCCAGCAGCCAAGTACGGGGGAGGACCTCCTACGAGCAGTACTTC. It yields the protein CASSQVRGRTSYEQYF.